This T cell receptor beta chain was recorded in a study of monozygotic twins with inflammatory bowel disease. UMIs containing a 6-nucleotide sample barcode were added via template switching. TCRdb re-called the 5' RACE reads and shows each CDR3 protein once, DNA omitted. The sample table sets out about 160,000 distinct CDR3 sequences. Input material: blood. The receptor comes from a human donor with ulcerative colitis or Crohn's disease, or a healthy co-twin of an affected twin (not recorded which).

CDR3: CASSSRTRSSYEQYF. This chain joins TRBV28 and TRBJ2-7; there is no DNA to check the TCRdb D call of TRBD1. Germline-derived CDR1 and CDR2 are MDHEN and SYDVKM. This CDR3 is 15 amino acids long.